Presented here are 17 T cell receptor beta chains from one specimen sequenced in a study of tumor-infiltrating lymphocytes in primary liver carcinoma. With a constant-region primer, TCR beta cDNA was made from around 520 ng of total RNA. Slightly modified ARM-PCR served as the procedure for the TCR beta libraries. These libraries came from three rounds of nested multiplex PCR. With TRBV1-TRBV30 forward primers and a C-beta reverse primer, the first two PCR rounds were run for around 10 cycles each. TCRdb used MiXCR to reprocess the multiplex PCR reads, holding one entry per CDR3 protein. Among more than 70,000 distinct CDR3 sequences, roughly 69% were seen once, and the ten largest hold less than 30%. The tissue used was unsorted bulk material of 20-30 mg. RNA and DNA were co-extracted from it with the AllPrep DNA/RNA mini kit. The sequencing sample was made of tumor-adjacent normal liver tissue. These receptor sequences come from a man aged 35-49 years with primary liver carcinoma and hepatitis B virus infection.

At least ten counts were recorded for this clonotype. J is TRBJ2-3 and V is TRBV13; either TRBD1 or TRBD2 may supply D (6 bases each). CDR1 is PRHDT, CDR2 FYEKMQ, per germline (reference sequence). With 5 bases removed from V and 4 bases from J, the gap between germline ends came to 19 bases. The CDR3 covers 16 residues. The CDR3 DNA is TGTGCCAGCAGCGCCAGGGGCGGGATAAGATCAGATACGCAGTATTTT. It is translated as CASSARGGIRSDTQYF.

With respect to this clonotype: Mismatch with germline at one junction end may stem from a read error. The gene calls are TRBV11-1 and TRBJ1-6, with D perhaps TRBD1 (5 bases). The CDR3 loop spans 13 amino acids. CDR1 SGHAT and CDR2 FQDESV come from the germline V gene (reference sequence). CDR3 amino acids: CDSSRTLVSSLHF. Written as DNA, the CDR3 is TGTGACAGCAGCCGGACACTGGTTTCATCCCTCCACTTT.

Remarks on this clonotype: The CDR3 ends on some other residue instead of the conserved phenylalanine or tryptophan, so this is likely a read error. The DNA is left out, because the CDR3 cannot be placed on it with certainty; the CDR3 is given as TCRdb lists it. The V and J genes are TRBV4-1 and TRBJ1-1; the DNA was not used to check the table's D call, TRBD1. Germline-derived CDR1 and CDR2 are MGHRA and YSYEKL. A total of 18 residues make up the CDR3, ends included. CDR3 residues: CASSPAPGTEKSGNRASL.

This clonotype has just one count. Relative to the germline gene, one junction end is altered; a read error may explain this. V and J are TRBV11-2 and TRBJ2-5; a possible D gene is TRBD1 (5 bases). The CDR3 runs 15 residues. CDR1 is SGHAT, CDR2 FQNNGV, per germline. The CDR3, as DNA: TGTGCCACCAGCTTTGAATTCCAGGGTACCGAGGCCCAATACTTC. Protein sequence: CATSFEFQGTEAQYF.

About this clonotype: Mismatch with germline at one junction end may stem from a read error. CDR3 sequence: CASSLDDKGDTDTEYF. CDR3 in DNA: TGTGCCAGCAGCTTAGATGACAAGGGAGACACAGATACGGAGTATTTT. This chain joins TRBV7-9 and TRBJ2-3; tentatively, D is TRBD2 (5 bases). CDR3 length equals 16 residues. CDR1 is SEHNR and CDR2 is FQNEAQ in the germline V gene (reference sequence).

The rearrangement joins TRBV6-2 or TRBV6-3 to TRBJ2-1; 9 bases are shared with TRBD2. The CDR3 consists of 15 residues. Per the germline V gene, CDR1 is MNHEY and CDR2 is SVGEGT. The V gene end was trimmed by 5 bases and the J gene end by 3 bases; junction bases not matched to a gene: 5. CDR3 loop: CASSKYSGSYNEQFF. CDR3 nucleotide sequence: TGTGCCAGCAGTAAATATAGCGGGAGCTACAATGAGCAGTTCTTC.

Details on this clonotype: Because the CDR3 is missing its conserved closing phenylalanine or tryptophan, this is likely a read error. This chain links TRBV11-1 with TRBJ2-1; 9 nucleotides match TRBD2. CDR1 and CDR2 from the germline V gene are SGHAT and FQDESV (reference sequence). V lost 2 bases to trimming and J lost 1 base; unmatched junction nucleotides: 9. The CDR3 loop spans 18 amino acids. CDR3 sequence: CASSLYRSAGGSYNEQFL. The CDR3 DNA follows: TGTGCCAGCAGCTTATATCGCTCCGCGGGAGGGTCCTACAATGAGCAGTTCTTA.

On this clonotype: The germline gene is not matched at one end of the junction; a read error may be the cause. The J gene is TRBJ1-1, the V gene TRBV6-6; 7 nucleotides match TRBD1. Germline lookup yields CDR1 MNHNY and CDR2 SVGAGI (reference sequence). The CDR3 spans 15 residues. CDR3 region: CASRNDGRQGTEDYF. CDR3 sequence (DNA): TGTGCCAGCAGGAACGATGGGCGACAGGGCACTGAAGATTACTTT.

Comments on this clonotype: Since the CDR3 does not end with the conserved phenylalanine or tryptophan, this likely comes from a read error. The V and J genes are TRBV6-5 and TRBJ1-1; D is undetermined. CDR1 is MNHEY, CDR2 SVGAGI, per germline. The CDR3 runs to 15 residues. The CDR3 bases are TGTGCCAGAAGTTACGGGGTAGAGATGAACACTGAAGCTTTCTCT. Amino acids: CARSYGVEMNTEAFS.

There are many counts of this clonotype. The chain has TRBV28 and TRBJ2-3; possible D gene TRBD1, 5 bases. Per germline, CDR1 MDHEN and CDR2 SYDVKM. Trimming pared 6 bases from V and 0 bases from J, leaving 10 bases between. The CDR3 has 14 amino acids. CDR3 sequence (DNA): TGTGCCAGCAGGGACATGACTAGCACAGATACGCAGTATTTT. Translation gives CASRDMTSTDTQYF.

This clonotype has a handful of counts. An end of the junction differs from the germline gene, which may be a read error. This chain uses TRBV4-1 with TRBJ2-2; no clear D gene. This CDR3 spans 14 amino acids. Germline V gene sequence: CDR1 MGHRA, CDR2 YSYEKL. The CDR3, as DNA: TGCGCCAGCAGCTCTTCCACGAGCACCCGGGAGCTGTTTTTT. Translation gives CASSSSTSTRELFF.

This clonotype has a single count. This chain links TRBV6-5 with TRBJ2-5, with D possibly being TRBD2 (6 bases). Germline CDR1 MNHEY, CDR2 SVGAGI. With 9 bases removed from V and 1 base from J, the gap between germline ends came to 15 bases. The CDR3 has 14 amino acids. Here the CDR3 DNA reads TGTGCCAGTGGTTACGGAGGGATCCAAGAGACCCAGTACTTC. This codes for CASGYGGIQETQYF.

For this clonotype: A much larger clone lies a single base off, so this may be a read error. The rearrangement links TRBV5-1 to TRBJ2-7; D possibly corresponds to TRBD2 (6 bases). CDR1 is SGHRS and CDR2 is YFSETQ in the germline V gene. V was cut by 7 bases and J by 4 bases, with 15 bases left in between. The CDR3 covers 13 residues. The CDR3 sequence: CASRLTGSYEQYF. The CDR3, as DNA: TGCGCCAGCCGGCTTACCGGGAGTTACGAGCAGTACTTC. Using reference TRBV5-1 and TRBJ2-7 for the parts outside the CDR3, the full variable domain is KAGVTQTPRYLIKTRGQQVTLSCSPISGHRSVSWYQQTPGQGLQFLFEYFSETQRNKGNFPGRFSGRQFSNSRSEMNVSTLELGDSALYLCASRLTGSYEQYFGPGTRLTVT.

CDR3 protein: CASSLNKGGLRYEQYF. CDR3 nucleotides: TGTGCCAGCAGCTTAAATAAGGGGGGGCTACGCTACGAGCAGTACTTC. The rearrangement links TRBV11-2 to TRBJ2-7; TRBD2 is a possible D gene (7 bases). Germline V lookup: CDR1 SGHAT, CDR2 FQNNGV. V lost 2 bases and J lost 3, with 17 bases in between. This CDR3 spans 16 amino acids. Full variable domain (missing parts from reference TRBV11-2 and TRBJ2-7): EAGVAQSPRYKIIEKRQSVAFWCNPISGHATLYWYQQILGQGPKLLIQFQNNGVVDDSQLPKDRFSAERLKGVDSTLKIQPAKLEDSAVYLCASSLNKGGLRYEQYFGPGTRLTVT.

Points on this clonotype: The germline gene is not matched at one end of the junction; a read error may be the cause. The chain is built from TRBV11-2 and TRBJ1-2; 8 bases fit TRBD1. This CDR3 is built from 14 residues. The germline gives CDR1 SGHAT, CDR2 FQNNGV. The CDR3 loop reads CAGSLGTGRFGYTF. The DNA of the CDR3 is TGTGCCGGCAGCTTGGGGACAGGTCGATTTGGCTACACCTTC.

V is TRBV18 and J is TRBJ2-3; no reliable D call. Trimming shortened V by 1 base and J by 5 bases, and 4 bases separated the two germline ends. CDR1 is KGHSH and CDR2 is LQKENI in the germline V gene. This CDR3 is built from 12 residues. The CDR3 loop reads CASSPQGDTQYF. As DNA, the CDR3 is TGTGCCAGCTCACCACAGGGAGATACGCAGTATTTT.

On this clonotype itself: A read error may produce the germline difference seen at one junction end. The CDR3 nucleotides read TGTGCGACCAGTGACTCGCAACAAAGCGAGCAGTACTTC. Protein product: CATSDSQQSEQYF. The chain has TRBV24-1 and TRBJ2-7; D gene ambiguous. The CDR3 is 13 residues long. Germline assignment: CDR1 KGHDR and CDR2 SFDVKD.